This passage covers 21 T cell receptor beta chains from one sample sequenced in a study of CD8+ T cells in alopecia areata. Following RNA extraction, reverse transcription yielded cDNA that acted as the sequencing template. Assay used: immunoSEQ multiplex PCR; TCRdb lists only in-frame clones, some missing. The repertoire holds approximately 82,000 clones, with roughly half as singletons. The sequenced sample was NKG2D-high CD8+ T cells sorted from blood. All receptors come from a human donor with alopecia areata.

This clone was counted a few times. This rearrangement joins TRBV2 to TRBJ2-1; D remains ambiguous. CDR3 length: 12 residues. CDR1 and CDR2 (germline): SNHLY, FYNNEI. Trimming pared 8 bases from V and 4 bases from J, leaving 9 bases between. CDR3: CASGVTYNEQFF. DNA of the CDR3: TGTGCCAGCGGGGTTACTTACAATGAGCAGTTCTTC.

This clone has only a few counts. The chain has TRBV5-4 and TRBJ2-3; no reliable D call. Germline-derived CDR1 and CDR2 are SGHNT and YYREEE (reference sequence). CDR3 length: 12 residues. V was trimmed by 2 bases and J by 9 bases, leaving 10 bases between them. CDR3 nucleotide sequence: TGTGCCAGCAGCTTTGGCTCGGGCACGCAGTATTTT. Translating it yields CASSFGSGTQYF.

The V and J genes are TRBV28 and TRBJ2-1; D remains unclear. This CDR3 comprises 10 residues. Trimming left V 5 bases short and J 9 bases short, with 5 bases between. Germline V gene data show CDR1 as MDHEN and CDR2 as SYDVKM. The CDR3 region is CASSRGEQFF. CDR3 nucleotide sequence: TGTGCCAGCAGTAGAGGTGAGCAGTTCTTC. The variable domain in full, completed from reference TRBV28 and TRBJ2-1, reads DVKVTQSSRYLVKRTGEKVFLECVQDMDHENMFWYRQDPGLGLRLIYFSYDVKMKEKGDIPEGYSVSREKKERFSLILESASTNQTSMYLCASSRGEQFFGPGTRLTVL.

V gene TRBV4-1 combines with J gene TRBJ2-7, with 7 bases fitting TRBD1. Trimming at V came to 4 bases and at J to 4 bases, leaving 7 bases not matched to a gene. Germline assignment: CDR1 MGHRA and CDR2 YSYEKL. This CDR3 has 14 residues. CDR3 loop: CASSPVGTAYEQYF. CDR3 bases: TGCGCCAGCAGCCCAGTCGGGACAGCATACGAGCAGTACTTC.

The chain uses TRBV7-8 and TRBJ2-1; 8 nucleotides align to TRBD1. The CDR3 has 13 residues. After removal of 4 bases from V and 5 bases from J, the junction contained 1 base not matched to a gene. CDR1 is SGHVS, CDR2 FQNEAQ, per germline. CDR3 DNA: TGTGCCAGCAGCTGGGGACAGGACAATGAGCAGTTCTTC. This gives the protein CASSWGQDNEQFF.

The chain joins TRBV28 to TRBJ2-7; weak D call: TRBD1 (5 bases). There are 13 residues in the CDR3. CDR1 and CDR2 (germline): MDHEN, SYDVKM. With 10 bases removed from V and 1 base from J, the gap between germline ends came to 14 bases. In nucleotides, the CDR3 is TGTGCCACCTATAACAGGCTTTCCTACGAGCAGTACTTC. This translates into CATYNRLSYEQYF.

The rearrangement joins TRBV13 to TRBJ1-1, with D possibly being TRBD1 (5 bases). Per germline, CDR1 PRHDT and CDR2 FYEKMQ (reference sequence). The CDR3 length is 14 residues. V lost 8 bases to trimming and J lost 3 bases, with 16 bases between them. In nucleotides, the CDR3 is TGTGCCAGCGGGCCAGGGTCGGGGGACACTGAAGCTTTCTTT. Translated: CASGPGSGDTEAFF.

This clone has only one observation. Other DNA sequences of this sample code for an identical CDR3. The rearrangement joins TRBV29-1 to TRBJ2-1, with D uncertain. This CDR3 region has 9 residues. Germline values: CDR1 SQVTM, CDR2 ANQGSEA. Trimming pared 6 bases from V and 5 bases from J, leaving 2 bases between. The CDR3 region is CSVDNEQFF. The CDR3 DNA sequence: TGCAGCGTGGACAATGAGCAGTTCTTC.

This rearrangement joins TRBV6-6 to TRBJ2-5; D is unclear. CDR1 MNHNY and CDR2 SVGAGI come from the germline V gene (reference sequence). V was pared by 0 bases and J by 1 base, with 6 bases between. The CDR3 contains 14 residues. CDR3 sequence: CASSYSIGQETQYF. In nucleotides, the CDR3 is TGTGCCAGCAGTTACTCGATTGGCCAAGAGACCCAGTACTTC.

The chain uses TRBV2 and TRBJ2-2, with D perhaps matching TRBD1 (5 bases). The CDR3 runs to 12 residues. CDR1 and CDR2 (germline): SNHLY, FYNNEI. With 6 bases removed from V and 14 bases from J, the gap between germline ends came to 16 bases. The CDR3 loop reads CASRGLDSYLFF. The CDR3 coding sequence is TGTGCCAGCAGGGGGCTTGACTCATACCTGTTTTTT.

In this sample, this clone turned up a few times. The chain is built from TRBV11-2 and TRBJ1-1; 7 bases line up with TRBD1. Unmatched junction bases numbered 9, after V lost 5 bases and J lost 3 bases. There are 15 residues in the CDR3. CDR1 is SGHAT, CDR2 FQNNGV, per germline. The CDR3 region has the DNA TGTGCCAGCAGCCCCTCGACAGGGTCGGACACTGAAGCTTTCTTT. It yields the protein CASSPSTGSDTEAFF.

The chain combines TRBV20-1 with TRBJ2-7, with no clear D. The CDR3 is 8 residues long. Trimming cost V 5 bases and J 9 bases, with 5 bases left between them. CDR1 and CDR2 (germline): DFQATT, SNEGSKA (reference sequence). The CDR3 DNA sequence: TGCAGTGCTGGCTTGCAGTACTTC. Translating gives CSAGLQYF.

This chain uses TRBV5-6 with TRBJ1-2; weak D call: TRBD1 (5 bases). The V gene's germline CDR1 is SGHDT and CDR2 YYEEEE. The V end was cut by 4 bases, the J end by 4 bases, with 11 bases between. The CDR3 contains 13 residues. Here the CDR3 reads CASSVDTLYGYTF. In DNA, the CDR3 is TGTGCCAGCAGCGTGGACACCCTCTATGGCTACACCTTC.

This sequence joins TRBV29-1 and TRBJ1-2, with D unclear. Trimming cost V 4 bases and J 10 bases, with 4 bases left between them. Germline lookup yields CDR1 SQVTM and CDR2 ANQGSEA. This CDR3 is 8 amino acids long. The CDR3 spells CSVVDYTF. CDR3 DNA sequence: TGCAGCGTTGTTGACTACACCTTC.

The chain employs TRBV30 and TRBJ2-2, with D tentatively TRBD1 or TRBD2 (5 bases each). Germline-derived CDR1 and CDR2 are GTSNPN and SVGIG (reference sequence). V was pared by 4 bases and J by 0 bases, with 21 bases between. This CDR3 has 18 residues. The CDR3 bases are TGTGCCTGGACGTCCGGGGCTAGCAGCACCTCGAACACCGGGGAGCTGTTTTTT. This encodes CAWTSGASSTSNTGELFF.

The CDR3 DNA follows: TGTGCCAGCAGCTTAAGATCTAGCGGGGGGGAGTTCTTC. Translation gives CASSLRSSGGEFF. The V gene is TRBV7-2, the J gene TRBJ2-1; 12 nucleotides line up with TRBD2. Germline V gene lookup returns CDR1 SGHTA and CDR2 FQGNSA. The V gene end was trimmed by 2 bases and the J gene end by 14 bases; junction bases not matched to a gene: 4. The CDR3 spans 13 residues. Full variable domain (missing parts from reference TRBV7-2 and TRBJ2-1): GAGVSQSPSNKVTEKGKDVELRCDPISGHTALYWYRQSLGQGLEFLIYFQGNSAPDKSGLPSDRFSAERTGGSVSTLTIQRTQQEDSAVYLCASSLRSSGGEFFGPGTRLTVL.

The rearrangement uses TRBV29-1 and TRBJ2-2; D unclear. The V gene lost 2 bases and the J gene lost 0 bases, with 10 bases spanning the gap. This CDR3 contains 15 residues. Per germline, CDR1 SQVTM and CDR2 ANQGSEA. The DNA for the CDR3 is TGCAGCGTTGAAAGTGGACCGACGAACACCGGGGAGCTGTTTTTT. Residues: CSVESGPTNTGELFF.

On this clone itself: At the DNA level, this CDR3 is encoded by other sequences in the same sample as well. This sequence joins TRBV27 and TRBJ2-2, with unresolved D. The CDR3 extends over 12 amino acids. V was pared by 0 bases and J by 5 bases, with 1 base between. Germline lookup yields CDR1 MNHEY and CDR2 SMNVEV (reference sequence). The CDR3 region has the DNA TGTGCCAGCAGTTTATCGACCGGGGAGCTGTTTTTT. Protein product: CASSLSTGELFF.

In this sample, this clone turned up a few times. This sequence joins TRBV5-6 and TRBJ2-1; a possible D gene is TRBD2 (5 bases). V was cut by 3 bases and J by 8 bases, with 6 bases left in between. Looked up from germline, CDR1 is SGHDT and CDR2 is YYEEEE. The CDR3 is 11 residues long. Written as DNA, the CDR3 is TGTGCCAGCAGCTACGGGGATGAGCAGTTCTTC. Translation gives CASSYGDEQFF.

The chain links TRBV30 to TRBJ2-7, with D possibly TRBD1 on 6 matching bases. Germline lookup yields CDR1 GTSNPN and CDR2 SVGIG (reference sequence). V was trimmed by 2 bases and J by 2 bases, leaving 13 bases between them. The CDR3 sequence is 14 residues long. The CDR3, as DNA: TGTGCCTGGAGTACAGGGTCCGGGGCCTACGAGCAGTACTTC. Its protein is CAWSTGSGAYEQYF.

The table lists this clone with a few counts. The chain recombines TRBV29-1 with TRBJ2-1; D might be TRBD2 (6 bases). This CDR3 region has 14 residues. The V end lost 7 bases, the J end lost 7 bases, and 20 bases lay between the germline ends. In germline, CDR1 is SQVTM, CDR2 ANQGSEA. The CDR3 reads CSAGPRDQWNEQFF. DNA of the CDR3: TGCAGCGCCGGACCGCGGGACCAATGGAATGAGCAGTTCTTC.